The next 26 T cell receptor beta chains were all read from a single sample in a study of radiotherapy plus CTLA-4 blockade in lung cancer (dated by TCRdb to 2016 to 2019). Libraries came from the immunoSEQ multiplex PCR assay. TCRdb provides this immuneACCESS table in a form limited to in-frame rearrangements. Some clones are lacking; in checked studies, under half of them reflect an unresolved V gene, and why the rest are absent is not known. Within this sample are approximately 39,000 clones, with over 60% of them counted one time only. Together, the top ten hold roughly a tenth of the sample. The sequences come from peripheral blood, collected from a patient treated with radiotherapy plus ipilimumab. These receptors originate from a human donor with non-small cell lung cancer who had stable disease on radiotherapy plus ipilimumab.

CDR3 in amino acids: CAISTGRANNHSPLHF. The CDR3 DNA sequence: TGTGCCATCAGTACGGGCAGGGCTAATAACCATTCACCCCTCCACTTT. The chain uses TRBV10-3 and TRBJ1-6, with D possibly being TRBD1 (5 bases). Germline CDR1 and CDR2: ENHRY and SYGVKD. This CDR3 contains 16 residues. V lost 5 bases and J lost 8, with 19 bases in between.

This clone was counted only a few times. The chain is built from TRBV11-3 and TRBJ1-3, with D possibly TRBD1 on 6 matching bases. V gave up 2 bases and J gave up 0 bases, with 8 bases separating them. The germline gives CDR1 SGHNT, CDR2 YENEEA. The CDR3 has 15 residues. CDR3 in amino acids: CASSLRTDSGNTIYF. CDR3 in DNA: TGTGCCAGCAGCTTAAGGACAGACTCTGGAAACACCATATATTTT.

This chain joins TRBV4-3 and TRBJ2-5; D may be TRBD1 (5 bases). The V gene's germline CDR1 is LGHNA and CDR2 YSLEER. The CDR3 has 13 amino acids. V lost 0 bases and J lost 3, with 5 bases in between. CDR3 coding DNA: TGCGCCAGCAGCCAAGACAGGGAAGAGACCCAGTACTTC. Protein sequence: CASSQDREETQYF.

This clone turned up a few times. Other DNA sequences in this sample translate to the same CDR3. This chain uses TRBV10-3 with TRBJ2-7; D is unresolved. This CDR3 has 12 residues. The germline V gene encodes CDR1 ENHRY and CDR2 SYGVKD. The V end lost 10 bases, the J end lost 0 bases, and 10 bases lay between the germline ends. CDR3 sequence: CATRQASYEQYF. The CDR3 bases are TGTGCCACTCGACAAGCCTCCTACGAGCAGTACTTC.

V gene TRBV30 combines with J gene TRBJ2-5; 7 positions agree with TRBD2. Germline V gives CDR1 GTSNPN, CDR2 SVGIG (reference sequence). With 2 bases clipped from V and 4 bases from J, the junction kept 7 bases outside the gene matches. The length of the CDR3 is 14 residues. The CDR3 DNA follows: TGTGCCTGGAGTTACGGGGGGAGGGGAGAGACCCAGTACTTC. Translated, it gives CAWSYGGRGETQYF.

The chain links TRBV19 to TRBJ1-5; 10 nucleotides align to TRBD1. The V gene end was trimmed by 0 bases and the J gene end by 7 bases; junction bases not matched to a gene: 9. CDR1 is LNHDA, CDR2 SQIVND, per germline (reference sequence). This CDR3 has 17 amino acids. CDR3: CASSIDRDRGQGQPQHF. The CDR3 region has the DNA TGTGCCAGTAGTATAGATCGGGACAGGGGCCAGGGGCAGCCCCAGCATTTT.

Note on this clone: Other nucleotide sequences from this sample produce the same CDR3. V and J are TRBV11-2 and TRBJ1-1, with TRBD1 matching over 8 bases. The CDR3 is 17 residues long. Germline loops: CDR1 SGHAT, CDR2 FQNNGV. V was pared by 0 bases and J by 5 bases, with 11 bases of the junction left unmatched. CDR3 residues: CASSLEGQGAWWTEAFF. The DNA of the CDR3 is TGTGCCAGCAGCTTAGAGGGGCAGGGGGCATGGTGGACTGAAGCTTTCTTT.

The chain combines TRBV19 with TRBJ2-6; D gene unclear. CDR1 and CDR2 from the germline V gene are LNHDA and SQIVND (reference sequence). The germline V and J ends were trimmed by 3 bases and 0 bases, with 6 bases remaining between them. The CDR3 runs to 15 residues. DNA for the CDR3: TGTGCCAGTAGTATCTCCAGCTCTGGGGCCAACGTCCTGACTTTC. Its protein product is CASSISSSGANVLTF.

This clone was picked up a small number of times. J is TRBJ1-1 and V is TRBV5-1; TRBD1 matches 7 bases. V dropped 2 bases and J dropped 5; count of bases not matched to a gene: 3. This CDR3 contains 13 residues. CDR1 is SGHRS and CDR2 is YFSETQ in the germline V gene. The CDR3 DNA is TGCGCCAGCAGCTTAGACAGGGAAACTGAAGCTTTCTTT. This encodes CASSLDRETEAFF.

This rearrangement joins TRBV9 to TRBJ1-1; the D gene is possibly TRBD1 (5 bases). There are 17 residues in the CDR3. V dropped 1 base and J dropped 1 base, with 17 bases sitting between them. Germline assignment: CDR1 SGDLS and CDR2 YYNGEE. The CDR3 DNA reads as TGTGCCAGCAGCGTAAGCCCCGTCGGGCAGGGGAACACTGAAGCTTTCTTT. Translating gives CASSVSPVGQGNTEAFF.

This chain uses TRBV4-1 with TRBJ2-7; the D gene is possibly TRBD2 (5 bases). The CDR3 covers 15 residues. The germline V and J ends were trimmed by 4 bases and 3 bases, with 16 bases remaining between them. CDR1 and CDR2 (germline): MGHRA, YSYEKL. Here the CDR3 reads CASSLRADVLYEQYF. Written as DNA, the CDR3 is TGCGCCAGCAGCCTGAGGGCGGACGTGCTCTACGAGCAGTACTTC.

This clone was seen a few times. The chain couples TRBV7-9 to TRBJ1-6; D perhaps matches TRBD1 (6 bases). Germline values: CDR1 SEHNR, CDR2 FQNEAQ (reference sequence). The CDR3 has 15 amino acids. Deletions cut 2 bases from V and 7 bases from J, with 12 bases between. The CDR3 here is CASSLSGRGNSPLHF. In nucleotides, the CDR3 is TGTGCCAGCAGCTTATCGGGCAGGGGCAATTCACCCCTCCACTTT.

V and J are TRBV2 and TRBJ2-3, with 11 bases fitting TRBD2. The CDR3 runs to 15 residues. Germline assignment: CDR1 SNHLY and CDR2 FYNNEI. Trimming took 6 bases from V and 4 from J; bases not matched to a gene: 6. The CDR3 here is CASRSLAGGADTQYF. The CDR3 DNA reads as TGTGCCAGCAGATCTTTAGCGGGGGGGGCAGATACGCAGTATTTT.

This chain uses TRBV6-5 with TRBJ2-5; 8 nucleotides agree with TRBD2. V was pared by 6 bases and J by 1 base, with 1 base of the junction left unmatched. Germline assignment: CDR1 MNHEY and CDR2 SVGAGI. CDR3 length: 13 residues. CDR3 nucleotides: TGTGCCAGCAGGCGGGGGGTCCAAGAGACCCAGTACTTC. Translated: CASRRGVQETQYF.

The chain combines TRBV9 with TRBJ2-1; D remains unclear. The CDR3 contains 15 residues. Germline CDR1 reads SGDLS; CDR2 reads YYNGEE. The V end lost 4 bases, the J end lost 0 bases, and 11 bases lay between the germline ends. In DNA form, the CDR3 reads TGTGCCAGCAGCCATTCGCGTAGCTCCTACAATGAGCAGTTCTTC. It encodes CASSHSRSSYNEQFF.

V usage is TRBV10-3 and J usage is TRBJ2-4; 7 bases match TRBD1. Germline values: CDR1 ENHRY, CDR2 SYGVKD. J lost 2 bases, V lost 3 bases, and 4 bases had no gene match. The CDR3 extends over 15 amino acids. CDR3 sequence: CAISEDRVTKNIQYF. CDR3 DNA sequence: TGTGCCATCAGTGAAGACAGGGTGACCAAAAACATTCAGTACTTC.

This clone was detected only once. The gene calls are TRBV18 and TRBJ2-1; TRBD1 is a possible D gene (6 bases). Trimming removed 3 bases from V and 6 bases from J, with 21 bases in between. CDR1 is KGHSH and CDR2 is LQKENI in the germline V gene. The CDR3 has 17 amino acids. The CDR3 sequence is CASSPPSASGAGNEQFF. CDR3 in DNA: TGTGCCAGCTCACCCCCTTCTGCCTCAGGGGCCGGCAATGAGCAGTTCTTC.

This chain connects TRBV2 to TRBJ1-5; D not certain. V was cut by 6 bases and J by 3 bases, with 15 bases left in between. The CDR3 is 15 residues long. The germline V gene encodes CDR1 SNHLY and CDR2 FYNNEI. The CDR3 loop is CASREVGRPNQPQHF. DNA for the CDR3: TGTGCCAGCAGGGAGGTCGGCAGGCCCAATCAGCCCCAGCATTTT.

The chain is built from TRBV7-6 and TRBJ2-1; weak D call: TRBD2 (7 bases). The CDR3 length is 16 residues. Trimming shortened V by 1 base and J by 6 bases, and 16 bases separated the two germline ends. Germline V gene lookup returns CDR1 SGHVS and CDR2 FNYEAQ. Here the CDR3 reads CASSLGGGGVANEQFF. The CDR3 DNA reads TGTGCCAGCAGCTTAGGAGGGGGGGGTGTGGCCAATGAGCAGTTCTTC.

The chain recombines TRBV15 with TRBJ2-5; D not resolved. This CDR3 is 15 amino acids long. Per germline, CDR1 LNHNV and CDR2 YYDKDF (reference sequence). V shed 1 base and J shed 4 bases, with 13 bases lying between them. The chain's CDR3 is CATSRVPQAAETQYF. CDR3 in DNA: TGTGCCACCAGCAGAGTTCCCCAGGCCGCAGAGACCCAGTACTTC.

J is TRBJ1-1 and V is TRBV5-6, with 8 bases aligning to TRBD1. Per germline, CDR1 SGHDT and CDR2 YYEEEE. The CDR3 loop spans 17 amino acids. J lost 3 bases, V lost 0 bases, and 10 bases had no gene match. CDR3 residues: CASSLGNRGNWDTEAFF. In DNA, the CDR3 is TGTGCCAGCAGCTTGGGTAACAGGGGGAATTGGGACACTGAAGCTTTCTTT.

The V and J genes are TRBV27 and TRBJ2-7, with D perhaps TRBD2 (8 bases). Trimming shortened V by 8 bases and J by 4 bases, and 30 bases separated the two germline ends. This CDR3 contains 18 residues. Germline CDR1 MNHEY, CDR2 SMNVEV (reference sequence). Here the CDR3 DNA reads TGTGCCAGCTCATTAAAGACAGGGATGCGGGGGGTACCTTACGAGCAGTACTTC. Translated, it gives CASSLKTGMRGVPYEQYF.

The CDR3 sequence: CASSLGVQGAQFF. In DNA form, the CDR3 reads TGTGCCAGCAGCTTAGGGGTACAGGGGGCCCAGTTCTTC. This sequence joins TRBV13 and TRBJ2-1; 9 bases match TRBD1. The V segment lost 0 bases and the J segment 13 bases; nucleotides outside the gene matches: 4. Germline lookup yields CDR1 PRHDT and CDR2 FYEKMQ (reference sequence). The CDR3 contains 13 residues.

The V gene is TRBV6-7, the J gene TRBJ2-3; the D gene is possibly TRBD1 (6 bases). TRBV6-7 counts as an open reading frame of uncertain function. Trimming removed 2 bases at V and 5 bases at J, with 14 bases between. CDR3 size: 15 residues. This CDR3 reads CASSYLGGPGDTQYF. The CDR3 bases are TGTGCCAGCAGTTACCTTGGGGGCCCCGGAGATACGCAGTATTTT.

CDR3 in amino acids: CASKELRGGEGTQYF. CDR3 nucleotide sequence: TGTGCCAGCAAGGAGCTCCGGGGGGGCGAAGGTACGCAGTATTTT. This sequence joins TRBV2 and TRBJ2-3, with 8 positions matching TRBD2. V shed 7 bases, J shed 8 bases, and the junction held 14 bases outside the gene matches. Per germline, CDR1 SNHLY and CDR2 FYNNEI. The CDR3 runs to 15 residues.

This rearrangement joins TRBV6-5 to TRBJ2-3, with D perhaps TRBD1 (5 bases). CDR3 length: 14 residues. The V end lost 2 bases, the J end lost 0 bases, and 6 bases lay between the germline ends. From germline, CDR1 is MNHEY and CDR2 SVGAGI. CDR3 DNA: TGTGCCAGCAGTTACAGGGGTAGCACAGATACGCAGTATTTT. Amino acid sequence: CASSYRGSTDTQYF.